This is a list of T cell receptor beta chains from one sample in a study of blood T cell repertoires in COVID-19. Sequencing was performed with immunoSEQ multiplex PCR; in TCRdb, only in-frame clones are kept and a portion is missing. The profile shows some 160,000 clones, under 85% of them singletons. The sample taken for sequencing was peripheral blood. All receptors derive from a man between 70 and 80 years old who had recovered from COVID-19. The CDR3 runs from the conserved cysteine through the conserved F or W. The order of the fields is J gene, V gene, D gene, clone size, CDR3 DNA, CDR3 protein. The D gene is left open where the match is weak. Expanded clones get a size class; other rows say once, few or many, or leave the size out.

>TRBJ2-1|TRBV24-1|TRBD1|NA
TGTGCCACCAGTGATCCGGGACAGTCATATGAGCAGTTCTTC
CATSDPGQSYEQFF
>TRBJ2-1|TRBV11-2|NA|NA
TGTGCCAGCAGCTTGGGTTTACAGGGCGCGTCCTACAATGAGCAGTTCTTC
CASSLGLQGASYNEQFF
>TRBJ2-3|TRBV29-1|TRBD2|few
TGCAGCGTCAGCGGGAGTACAACAGATACGCAGTATTTT
CSVSGSTTDTQYF
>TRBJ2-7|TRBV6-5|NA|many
TGTGCCAGCAGTTACTCGGCAGGGGCCTACGAGCAGTACTTC
CASSYSAGAYEQYF
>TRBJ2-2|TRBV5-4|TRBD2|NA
TGTGCCAGCAGCTTGGGACTAGCGGCTAACACCGGGGAGCTGTTTTTT
CASSLGLAANTGELFF
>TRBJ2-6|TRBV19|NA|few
TGTGCCAGTAGTAACCCCGGCTCTGGGGCCAACGTCCTGACTTTC
CASSNPGSGANVLTF
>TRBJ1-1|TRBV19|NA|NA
TGTGCCAGTACAGACAGGAAGAACACTGAAGCTTTCTTT
CASTDRKNTEAFF
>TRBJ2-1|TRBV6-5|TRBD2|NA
TGTGCCAGCAGTTCCATCGGGACTAGTCTACGGAATGAGCAGTTCTTC
CASSSIGTSLRNEQFF
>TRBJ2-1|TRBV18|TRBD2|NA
TGTGCCAGCTCACCACCGGCACTAGCGGGAGAGGGAGAGCAGTTCTTC
CASSPPALAGEGEQFF
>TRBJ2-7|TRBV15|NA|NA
TGTGCCACCAGCAGAGATGTAGGCGGGCCTAGCTCCTACGAGCAGTACTTC
CATSRDVGGPSSYEQYF
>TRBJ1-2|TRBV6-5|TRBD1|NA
TGTGCCAGCACCGCCGCTACAGGGGCCTATGGCTACACCTTC
CASTAATGAYGYTF
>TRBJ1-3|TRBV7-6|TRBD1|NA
TGTGCCAGCAGCGGAAGGGGGCTGGCTGGAAACACCATATATTTT
CASSGRGLAGNTIYF
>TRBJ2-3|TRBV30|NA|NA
TGTGCCTGGAGCGTAATGGTCCGAACTAGCACAGATACGCAGTATTTT
CAWSVMVRTSTDTQYF
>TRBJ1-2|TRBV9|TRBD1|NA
TGTGCCAGCAGCGCCCCCGGGACAGGGGGCAATGGCTACACCTTC
CASSAPGTGGNGYTF
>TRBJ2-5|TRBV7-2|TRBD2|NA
TGTGCCAGCAGCCCGGGACTAGCGGAAGAGACCCAGTACTTC
CASSPGLAEETQYF
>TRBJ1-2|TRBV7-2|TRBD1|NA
TGTGCCAGCAGCTTAGCGGGTTGGGACAGGGTCCATATTGGCTATGGCTACACCTTC
CASSLAGWDRVHIGYGYTF
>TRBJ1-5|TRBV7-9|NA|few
TGTGCCAGCAGCTTAGGAGGAGGTCAGCCCCAGCATTTT
CASSLGGGQPQHF
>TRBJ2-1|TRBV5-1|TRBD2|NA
TGCGCCAGTGGACTAGCGGGAGCAAGCTCCTACAATGAGCAGTTCTTC
CASGLAGASSYNEQFF
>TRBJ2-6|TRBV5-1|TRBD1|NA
TGCGCCAGCGGGACAGGACCCTCTGGGGCCAACGTCCTGACTTTC
CASGTGPSGANVLTF
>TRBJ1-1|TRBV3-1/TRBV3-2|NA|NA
TGTGCCAGCAGCCGCAGGGAGGACACTGAAGCTTTCTTT
CASSRREDTEAFF
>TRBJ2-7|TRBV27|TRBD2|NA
TGTGCCAGCAGCCGGGGGACTAGCGTAAGCTCCTACGAGCAGTACTTC
CASSRGTSVSSYEQYF
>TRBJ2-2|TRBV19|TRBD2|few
TGTGCCAGTAGTAAGCCCTGGGACTACGCGAACACCGGGGAGCTGTTTTTT
CASSKPWDYANTGELFF
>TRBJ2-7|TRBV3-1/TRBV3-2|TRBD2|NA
TGTGCCAGCAGCCTGAAGCGGGAGGGCCTTCTGTACGAGCAGTACTTC
CASSLKREGLLYEQYF
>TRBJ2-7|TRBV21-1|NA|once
TGTGCCAGCAGCATGGCCCGGGAGTTAGGTTCCTACGAGCAGTACTTC
CASSMARELGSYEQYF
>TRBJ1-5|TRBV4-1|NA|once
TGCGCCAGCAGCCAAGACTGGGGGGGTAGCAATCAGCCCCAGCATTTT
CASSQDWGGSNQPQHF
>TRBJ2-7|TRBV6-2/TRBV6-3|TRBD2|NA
TGTGCCAGCAGTTACACCCCCTACGGAAGCGGGAGGGCCGGGGAGCAGTACTTC
CASSYTPYGSGRAGEQYF
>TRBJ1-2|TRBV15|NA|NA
TGTGCCACCAGCAGGGCAGGGGCCCGCCGAGGGGGCTACACCTTC
CATSRAGARRGGYTF
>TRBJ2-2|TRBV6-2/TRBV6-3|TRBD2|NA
TGTGCCAGCAGTTATGGACTAGCAGAATCCACCGGGGAGCTGTTTTTT
CASSYGLAESTGELFF
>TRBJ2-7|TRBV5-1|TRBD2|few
TGCGCCAGCAGCTTGGCTAGCGGGAACTACGAGCAGTACTTC
CASSLASGNYEQYF
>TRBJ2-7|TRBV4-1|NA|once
TGCGCCAGCAGCCAGGGAGCCGGGACTCCCCAAATGGACGAGCAGTACTTC
CASSQGAGTPQMDEQYF
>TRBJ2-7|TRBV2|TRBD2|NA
TGTGCCAGCAGCTGGACTAGCGGGAGCTACGAGCAGTACTTC
CASSWTSGSYEQYF
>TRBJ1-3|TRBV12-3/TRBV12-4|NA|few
TGTGCCAGCAGCGCGACAGGAGGAAACACCATATATTTT
CASSATGGNTIYF
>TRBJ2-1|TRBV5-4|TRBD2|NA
TGTGCCAGCAGCTTGGGGGTAGCGGGAGCGAATGAGCAGTTCTTC
CASSLGVAGANEQFF
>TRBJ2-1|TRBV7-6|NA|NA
TGTGCCAGCAGCCAAGGAAACCTCGAGCGTGAGCAGTTCTTC
CASSQGNLEREQFF
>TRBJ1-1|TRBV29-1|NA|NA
TGCAGCGTTGGGGAGGGGACCACTGAAGCTTTCTTT
CSVGEGTTEAFF
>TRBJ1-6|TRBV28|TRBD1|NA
TGTGCCAGCAGTCAGACAGGGGAGGGGTCACCCCTCCACTTT
CASSQTGEGSPLHF
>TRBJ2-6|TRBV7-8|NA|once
TGTGCCAGCAGCTTTACTGGGGCCAACGTCCTGACTTTC
CASSFTGANVLTF
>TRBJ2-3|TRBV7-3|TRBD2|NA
TGTGCCAGCGGGCTTGCGGGGGCAGATACGCAGTATTTT
CASGLAGADTQYF
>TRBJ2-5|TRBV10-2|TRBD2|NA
TGCGCCAGCAGTTCTAGCGGGAGAGGGGAGACCCAGTACTTC
CASSSSGRGETQYF
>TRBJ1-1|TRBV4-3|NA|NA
TGCGCCAGCAGCCAAGTACCGGGTACTGAAGCTTTCTTT
CASSQVPGTEAFF
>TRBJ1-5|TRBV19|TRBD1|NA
TGTGCCAGTAGTATAGTGGTGGGACAGGGGGTCAATCAGCCCCAGCATTTT
CASSIVVGQGVNQPQHF
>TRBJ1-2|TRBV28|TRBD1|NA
TGTGCCAGCAGCCCGGACAGGGGGGAATCTAACTATGGCTACACCTTC
CASSPDRGESNYGYTF
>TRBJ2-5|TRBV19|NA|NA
TGTGCCAGTAGTATAGAGCCAACAGGGGATAGCGACAGCGGGGGGACCCAGTACTTC
CASSIEPTGDSDSGGTQYF
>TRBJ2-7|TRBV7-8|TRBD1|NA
TGTGCCAGCAGCTTAGGTGTGGGACAGAGCTACGAGCAGTACTTC
CASSLGVGQSYEQYF
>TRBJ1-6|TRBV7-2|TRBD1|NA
TGTGCCAGCTCCCGGGACAGGGCCCCGAATAATTCACCCCTCCACTTT
CASSRDRAPNNSPLHF
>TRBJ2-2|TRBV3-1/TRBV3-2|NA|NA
TGTGCCAGCAGCCCCTACAGGGAAACCGGGGAGCTGTTTTTT
CASSPYRETGELFF
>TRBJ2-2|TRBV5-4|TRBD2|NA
TGTGCCAGCAGCCGTACTAGCGGGAGAAACTCCGGGGAGCTGTTTTTT
CASSRTSGRNSGELFF
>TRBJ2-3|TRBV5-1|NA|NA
TGCGCCAGCAGCCCCGCCCCGGGACTCAACACAGATACGCAGTATTTT
CASSPAPGLNTDTQYF
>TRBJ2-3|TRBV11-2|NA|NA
TGTGCCAGCAGCTCCCAGGGTGTCTTTTTCACAGATACGCAGTATTTT
CASSSQGVFFTDTQYF
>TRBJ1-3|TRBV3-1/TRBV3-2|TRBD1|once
TGTGCCAGCAGCCAAGATACAGGGGCAGGAAACACCATATATTTT
CASSQDTGAGNTIYF